One and the same sample provided the 6 T cell receptor beta chains below, sequenced in a study of early T cells in non-severe SARS-CoV-2 infection. TCRdb passed the 5' RACE reads through MiXCR, listing each CDR3 protein once. Here the sample spans tens of thousands of distinct CDR3 sequences, 9.5% to 15% being singletons. Sample: whole blood. These receptors came from an adult who was a healthcare worker with PCR-confirmed SARS-CoV-2 infection or an uninfected control (not recorded which).

A few counts support this clonotype. The genes are TRBV29-1 and TRBJ2-1; possibly TRBD1 or TRBD2 for D (6 bases each). V was cut by 8 bases and J by 8 bases, with 16 bases left in between. In germline, CDR1 is SQVTM, CDR2 ANQGSEA. CDR3 length: 12 amino acids. The CDR3 here is CSYNGGGDEQFF. The CDR3 DNA reads as TGCAGCTATAACGGGGGCGGGGATGAGCAGTTCTTC.

This clonotype was counted at least ten times. The chain joins TRBV12-3 or TRBV12-4 to TRBJ1-6; D unresolved. The CDR3 spans 14 residues. Trimming removed 0 bases from V and 5 bases from J, with 5 bases in between. The CDR3 nucleotides read TGTGCCAGCAGTTTAGCGGTCCATAATTCACCCCTCCACTTT. Translating gives CASSLAVHNSPLHF.

V and J are TRBV6-5 and TRBJ2-7; TRBD1 agrees at 12 bases. This CDR3 contains 15 residues. CDR1 is MNHEY, CDR2 SVGAGI, per germline. Unmatched junction bases numbered 7, after V lost 5 bases and J lost 5 bases. As DNA, the CDR3 is TGTGCCAGCAGTCATACCGGGACAGGGGGCAACGAGCAGTACTTC. Translating it yields CASSHTGTGGNEQYF.

This clonotype turned up a few times. The rearrangement uses TRBV12-3 or TRBV12-4 and TRBJ1-1; D remains unclear. CDR3 length equals 12 residues. Between the trimmed V and J ends, which lost 8 bases and 3 bases, there was a span of 10 bases. The CDR3 sequence is CASLSTHTEAFF. CDR3 sequence (DNA): TGTGCCAGCTTATCGACTCACACTGAAGCTTTCTTT.

This clonotype was seen a handful of times. This chain uses TRBV7-2 with TRBJ2-7, with D perhaps being TRBD1 or TRBD2 (6 bases each). The CDR3 consists of 17 residues. Trimming removed 0 bases from V and 3 bases from J, with 18 bases in between. Germline lookup yields CDR1 SGHTA and CDR2 FQGNSA. CDR3 nucleotide sequence: TGTGCCAGCAGCTTAGCAGGAGGGGGGCAGACAGTCTACGAGCAGTACTTC. Protein product: CASSLAGGGQTVYEQYF.

This clonotype occurred many times. The chain combines TRBV12-3 or TRBV12-4 with TRBJ1-1; perhaps TRBD1 as D (6 bases). The V and J ends lost 5 bases and 4 bases respectively, with 14 bases between them. This CDR3 is 14 amino acids long. The CDR3 region is CASSRTGLGTEAFF. CDR3 DNA: TGTGCCAGCAGTCGTACAGGGCTTGGCACTGAAGCTTTCTTT.